This T cell receptor beta chain was sequenced for a study of blood T cell repertoires in COVID-19. Germline assignment: CDR1 MDHEN and CDR2 SYDVKM. This CDR3 spans 14 amino acids. V lost 6 bases to trimming and J lost 9 bases; unmatched junction nucleotides: 5. Patients from Seattle were sampled longitudinally, starting during active infection. Original processing methods: Scientists estimated how many nucleated cells there were by amplifying reference gene primers. Sequencing used immunoSEQ multiplex PCR; TCRdb keeps in-frame clones, though not all of them. The D gene and trimming were derived from the DNA, and the V and J assignments and clone size from that table. The table lists under 200,000 clones, around nine tenths of them singletons, with over 2% in the top ten.

This chain joins TRBV28 and TRBJ2-2, with 12 bases fitting TRBD2. The TCR originated in a woman older than 75 with COVID-19, enrolled during active disease. Sequencing was performed on peripheral blood. The CDR3 region has the DNA TGTGCCAGCAGGACTAGCGGGAGTACTAGGGAGCTGTTTTTT. Protein sequence: CASRTSGSTRELFF. Based on the CDR3 plus reference TRBV28 and TRBJ2-2, the full variable domain is DVKVTQSSRYLVKRTGEKVFLECVQDMDHENMFWYRQDPGLGLRLIYFSYDVKMKEKGDIPEGYSVSREKKERFSLILESASTNQTSMYLCASRTSGSTRELFFGEGSRLTVL.